Listed here is a single TCR beta chain. Its target is not known. Using genomic DNA as the template, TCR beta VDJ and CDR3 profiling was carried out. TCRdb re-derived calls from the reads in MiXCR, one entry per CDR3 protein. The repertoire holds about 180,000 distinct CDR3 sequences, with around half as singletons. The data are from a study of CD8+CD57+ T cells in acquired aplastic anemia. Study as a whole: When averaged, DNA from sorted CD4+ and CD8+ cells came to about 2.9 ug.

Individuals selected for sequencing had exhibited CD8+CD57+ cell expansion on flow cytometry. Severe acquired aplastic anemia was the diagnosis recorded for all patients. Germline assignment: CDR1 SGHTS and CDR2 YDEGEE. V dropped 4 bases and J dropped 8; count of bases not matched to a gene: 7. There are 15 residues in the CDR3. Study outcomes and limitations: Patients and controls shared twenty-nine CD8+ CDR3 sequences.

The sequence was obtained from a human donor with aplastic anemia. The chain uses TRBV5-8 and TRBJ2-2; 11 bases align to TRBD2. The sequenced material came from sorted CD4+, CD8+, or CD8+CD57+ T cells (not recorded which) from PBMCs. The CDR3 DNA is TGTGCCAGCAGCCTGGGACTAGCGGACGGTGGGGAGCTGTTTTTT. Its translation is CASSLGLADGGELFF.